Sequencing of this T cell receptor beta chain was carried out in a study of shared clonotypes between healthy human individuals. Study findings and constraints: Clonotype sharing among the donors was expected to vary with sequencing depth. Non-shared clonotypes had lower generation probabilities than clonotypes shared by all four sorted-subset donors.

Authors' analysis steps: With immunoSEQ giving junction-only sequences and no quality scores, filtering differed. TCRdb's table, derived via immunoSEQ multiplex PCR, lists solely in-frame clones and lacks some. From that table come the V and J calls and clone size; the DNA was used to work out D and trimming. The profile shows some 550,000 clones, roughly 97% of them singletons. The V and J ends lost 2 bases and 2 bases, in that order; junction bases with no gene match: 4. Germline loops: CDR1 SGHVS, CDR2 FNYEAQ. This CDR3 is 15 amino acids long. This clone is a singleton in its sample. Its specificity is not known.

The sequenced sample was naive CD4+ T cells sorted from blood. As to subset: CD45RA+ positively selected. This sequence was found in a woman in her 30s in good health. V usage is TRBV7-6 and J usage is TRBJ2-7; TRBD2 agrees at 9 bases. The DNA for the CDR3 is TGTGCCAGCAGCTTACGGGCTAGCGGGGCCTACGAGCAGTACTTC. It codes for CASSLRASGAYEQYF.